The text below deals with one T cell receptor beta chain. Its cognate antigen is unknown. Researchers ran the PCR with 60 Vbeta and 13 Jbeta primers. Using immunoSEQ multiplex PCR, the repertoire was profiled, and TCRdb retains in-frame clones only, with some absent. The sample records approximately 150,000 clones, 80% to 85% being singletons. The data were obtained in a study of cytomegalovirus exposure and HLA in healthy donors. Study findings and constraints: Analysis performed later found 16,000 or so TCR beta sequences associated with HLA alleles at 0.05 false discovery rate. There were reportedly fewer N-insertions in an Asian-associated ancestry cluster than the roughly 700-donor mean, in a later analysis. Previously analyzed data showed that most TCR beta V segments were productive at a frequency of about 87% or about 30%.

The CDR3 consists of 14 residues. Germline trimming cut 0 bases from V and 6 bases from J; bases unmatched to any gene: 0. Germline V CDR1 and CDR2: SGHNT, YYREEE (reference sequence). The origin of this receptor is a human donor in good health. This chain joins TRBV5-4 and TRBJ2-1, with 10 bases that match TRBD1. The sample taken for sequencing was PBMCs. As DNA, the CDR3 is TGTGCCAGCAGCTTGGGGACAGGGGGCAATGAGCAGTTCTTC. Translating gives CASSLGTGGNEQFF.